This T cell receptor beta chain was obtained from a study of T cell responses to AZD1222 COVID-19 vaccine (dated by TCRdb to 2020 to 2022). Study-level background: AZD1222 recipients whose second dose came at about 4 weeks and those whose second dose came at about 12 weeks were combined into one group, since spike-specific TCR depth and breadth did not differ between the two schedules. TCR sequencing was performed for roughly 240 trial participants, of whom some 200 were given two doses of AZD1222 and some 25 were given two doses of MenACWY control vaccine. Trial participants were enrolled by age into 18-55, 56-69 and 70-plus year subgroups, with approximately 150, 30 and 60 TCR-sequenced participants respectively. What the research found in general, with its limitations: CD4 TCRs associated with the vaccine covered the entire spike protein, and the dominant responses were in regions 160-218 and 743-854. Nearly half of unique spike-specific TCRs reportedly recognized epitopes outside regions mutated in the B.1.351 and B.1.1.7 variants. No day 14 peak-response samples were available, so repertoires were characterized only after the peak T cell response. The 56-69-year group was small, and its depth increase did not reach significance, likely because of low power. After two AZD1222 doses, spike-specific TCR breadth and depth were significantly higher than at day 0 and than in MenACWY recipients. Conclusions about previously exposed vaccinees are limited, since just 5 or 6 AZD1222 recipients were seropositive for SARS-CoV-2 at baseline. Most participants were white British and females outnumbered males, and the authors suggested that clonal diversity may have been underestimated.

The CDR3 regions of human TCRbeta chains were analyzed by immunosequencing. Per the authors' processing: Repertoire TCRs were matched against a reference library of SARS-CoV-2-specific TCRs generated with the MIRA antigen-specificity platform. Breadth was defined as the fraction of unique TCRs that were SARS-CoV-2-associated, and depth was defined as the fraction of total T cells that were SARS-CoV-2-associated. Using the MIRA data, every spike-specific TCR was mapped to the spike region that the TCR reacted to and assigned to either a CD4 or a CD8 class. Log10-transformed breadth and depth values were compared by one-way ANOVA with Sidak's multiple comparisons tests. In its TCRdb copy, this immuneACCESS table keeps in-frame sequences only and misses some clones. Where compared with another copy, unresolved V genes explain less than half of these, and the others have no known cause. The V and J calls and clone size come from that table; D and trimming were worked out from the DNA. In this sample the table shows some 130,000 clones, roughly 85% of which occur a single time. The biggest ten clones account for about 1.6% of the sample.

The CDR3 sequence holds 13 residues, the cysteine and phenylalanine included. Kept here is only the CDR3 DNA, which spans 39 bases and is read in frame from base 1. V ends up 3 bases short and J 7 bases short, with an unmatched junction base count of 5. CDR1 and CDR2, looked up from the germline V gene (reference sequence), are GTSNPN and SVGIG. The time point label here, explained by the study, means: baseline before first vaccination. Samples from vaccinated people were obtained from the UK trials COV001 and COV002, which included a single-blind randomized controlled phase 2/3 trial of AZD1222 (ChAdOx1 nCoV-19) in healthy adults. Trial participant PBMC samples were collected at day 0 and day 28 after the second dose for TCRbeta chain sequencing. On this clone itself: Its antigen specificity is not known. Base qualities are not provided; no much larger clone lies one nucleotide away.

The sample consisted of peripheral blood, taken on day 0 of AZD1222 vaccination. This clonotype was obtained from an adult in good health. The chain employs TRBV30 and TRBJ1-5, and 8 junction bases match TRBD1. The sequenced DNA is TGTGCCTGGAGGGGACAGGCGGGACAGCCCCAGCATTTT. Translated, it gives CAWRGQAGQPQHF. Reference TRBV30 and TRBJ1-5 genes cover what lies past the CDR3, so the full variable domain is SQTIHQWPATLVQPVGSPLSLECTVEGTSNPNLYWYRQAAGRGLQLLFYSVGIGQISSEVPQNLSASRPQDRQFILSSKKLLLSDSGFYLCAWRGQAGQPQHFGDGTRLSIL.